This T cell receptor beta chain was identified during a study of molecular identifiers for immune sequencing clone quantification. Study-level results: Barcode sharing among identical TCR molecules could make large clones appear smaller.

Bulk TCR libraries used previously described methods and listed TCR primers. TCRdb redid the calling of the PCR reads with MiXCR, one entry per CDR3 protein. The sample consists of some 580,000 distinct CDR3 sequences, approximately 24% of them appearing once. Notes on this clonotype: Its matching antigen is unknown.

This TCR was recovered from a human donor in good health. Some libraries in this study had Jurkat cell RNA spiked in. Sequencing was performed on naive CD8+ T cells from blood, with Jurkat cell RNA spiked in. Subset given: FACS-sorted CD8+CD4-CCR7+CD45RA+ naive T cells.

CDR3 nucleotide sequence: TGTGCCTGGAGGACACCCGGGACAGCTCAAGAGACCCAGTACTTC. This codes for CAWRTPGTAQETQYF. V usage is TRBV30 and J usage is TRBJ2-5, with 7 bases aligning to TRBD1. The CDR3 extends over 15 amino acids. The trim removed 3 bases at V and 2 bases at J, leaving 9 bases unmatched. Germline CDR1 is GTSNPN and CDR2 is SVGIG (reference sequence).